This T cell receptor (beta chain) was sequenced during a study of T cells expressing NK-cell markers. Study summary: Sorted CD3+CD56-NKG2C+, CD3+CD56+NKG2C- and CD3+CD56+NKG2C+ T cells were the source of the TCR beta repertoires. Study-level points and caveats: Similarly, these clonotypes led the CD3+CD56-NKG2C+ fraction as well in a few donors. Dominant NKG2C+ clonotypes accounted for roughly 1.0-7.0% of CD8+ T cells in a handful of donors.

The CDR3 is 14 amino acids. As regards this clonotype: Its antigen is unknown.

The TCR beta cDNA came from 5'RACE template switching with UMIs. TCRdb re-called the 5' RACE reads and shows each CDR3 protein once, DNA omitted. The sample includes under 200,000 distinct CDR3 sequences. The source material was blood T cells: a sorted CD56 or NKG2C T cell subset, CD4+ or CD8+ T cells, or bulk PBMC T cells (not recorded which). The origin of this receptor is a woman aged 18 to 75 in good health. The chain joins TRBV12-3 or TRBV12-4 to TRBJ2-1; TCRdb calls TRBD2, which cannot be checked without DNA. CDR3 amino acids: CASTGTSGTNEQFF.